This T cell receptor beta chain appears in the sequencing data of a study of shared clonotypes between healthy human individuals. Whole-study context: Researchers assigned three CD4 naive, three CD4 memory, two CD8 naive and one CD8 memory plate to each donor.

Execution of the assay was at deep level. Using immunoSEQ multiplex PCR, the repertoire was profiled, and TCRdb retains in-frame clones only, with some absent. The table records about 2.4 million clones, over 85% of them present only once. Broader study findings: Rarefaction showed sorted-subset sequencing was incomplete despite large depth.

This CDR3 is 15 amino acids long. With V trimmed by 2 bases and J by 0 bases, 3 bases remained unmatched. The V gene's germline CDR1 is MDHEN and CDR2 SYDVKM. Of note for this clone: The antigen is undetermined.

This TCR derives from a man younger than 30 in good health. Some clones in this sample may be carry-over from other donors' samples. The sequenced sample consisted of naive CD4+ T cells from PBMCs. Subset denoted: CD45RA+ positively selected. The rearrangement uses TRBV28 and TRBJ1-2, with TRBD1 matching over 7 bases. DNA for the CDR3: TGTGCCAGCAGTTTAACAGGGGCCTCTAACTATGGCTACACCTTC. Encoded protein: CASSLTGASNYGYTF.